This T cell receptor beta chain was identified in a study of memory CD4+ T cells and cytomegalovirus serostatus. Study-level results: The CMV-associated TCR signature appears largely within the CD4+ memory repertoire.

Single viable CD3+CD4+CD8-CD45RO+ cells were sorted as the memory CD4+ T cells. Notes on this clone: Its cognate antigen is unknown.

Sequencing used immunoSEQ multiplex PCR; TCRdb keeps in-frame clones, though not all of them. This table has 54,000 or so clones, roughly 81% appearing once. The ends were cut back, 5 bases at V and 6 bases at J, with 14 bases in the middle. Germline values: CDR1 KGHSH, CDR2 LQKENI. The CDR3 is 14 amino acids. This TCR was recovered from an adult in good health and CMV-seronegative. The V and J genes are TRBV18 and TRBJ1-5; a weak D match, TRBD1 (5 bases). The source material was memory CD4+ T cells from blood. The CDR3 DNA follows: TGTGCCAGCTCATCGGACGTAACAGGTCAGCCCCAGCATTTT. Amino acids: CASSSDVTGQPQHF.